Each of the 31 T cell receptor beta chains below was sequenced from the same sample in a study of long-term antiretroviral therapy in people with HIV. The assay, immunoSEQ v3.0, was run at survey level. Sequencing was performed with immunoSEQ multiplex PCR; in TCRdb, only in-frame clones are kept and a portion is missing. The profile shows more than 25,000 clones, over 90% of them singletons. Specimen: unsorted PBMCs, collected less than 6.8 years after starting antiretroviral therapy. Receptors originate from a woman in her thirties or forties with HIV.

The DNA for the CDR3 is TGTGCCAGCAGTGAATACAATGGGGACGAGCAGTTCTTC. Protein: CASSEYNGDEQFF. The rearrangement links TRBV25-1 to TRBJ2-1, with D possibly being TRBD1 or TRBD2 (5 bases each). Germline-derived CDR1 and CDR2 are MGHDK and SYGVNS. V shed 0 bases and J shed 10 bases, with 10 bases lying between them. The CDR3 is 13 amino acids.

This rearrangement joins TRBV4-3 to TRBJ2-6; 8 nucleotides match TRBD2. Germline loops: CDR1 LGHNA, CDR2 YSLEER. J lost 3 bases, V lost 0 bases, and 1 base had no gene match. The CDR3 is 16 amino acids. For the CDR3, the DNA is TGCGCCAGCAGCCAAGACGGGGGGGTTGGGGCCAACGTCCTGACTTTC. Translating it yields CASSQDGGVGANVLTF.

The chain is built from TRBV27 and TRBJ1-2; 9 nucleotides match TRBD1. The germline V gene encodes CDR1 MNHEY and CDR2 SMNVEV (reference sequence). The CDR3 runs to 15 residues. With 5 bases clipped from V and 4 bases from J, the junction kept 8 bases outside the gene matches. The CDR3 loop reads CASSRQGQGAYGYTF. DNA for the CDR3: TGTGCCAGCAGTCGCCAGGGACAGGGTGCCTATGGCTACACCTTC.

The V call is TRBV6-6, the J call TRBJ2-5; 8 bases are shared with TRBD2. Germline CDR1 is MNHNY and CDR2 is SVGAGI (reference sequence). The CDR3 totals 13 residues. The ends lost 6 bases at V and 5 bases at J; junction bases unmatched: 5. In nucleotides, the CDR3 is TGTGCCAGCAGCCCGGGGGGGCGGGAGACCCAGTACTTC. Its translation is CASSPGGRETQYF.

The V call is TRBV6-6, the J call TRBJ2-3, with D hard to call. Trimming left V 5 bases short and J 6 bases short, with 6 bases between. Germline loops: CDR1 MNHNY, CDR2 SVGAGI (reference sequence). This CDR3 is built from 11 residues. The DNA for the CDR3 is TGTGCCAGCAGTCCAAAGGATACGCAGTATTTT. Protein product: CASSPKDTQYF.

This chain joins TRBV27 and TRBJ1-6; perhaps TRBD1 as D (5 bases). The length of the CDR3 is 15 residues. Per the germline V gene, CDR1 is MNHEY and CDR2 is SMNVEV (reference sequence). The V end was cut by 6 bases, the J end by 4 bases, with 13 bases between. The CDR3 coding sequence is TGTGCCAGCAGGAGGCAGGGCCCTTATAATTCACCCCTCCACTTT. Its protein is CASRRQGPYNSPLHF.

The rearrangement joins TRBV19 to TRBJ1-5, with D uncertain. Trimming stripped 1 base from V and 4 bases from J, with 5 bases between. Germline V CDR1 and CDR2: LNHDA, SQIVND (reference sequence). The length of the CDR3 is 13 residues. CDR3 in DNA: TGTGCCAGTAGTATAGCCTGGAATCAGCCCCAGCATTTT. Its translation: CASSIAWNQPQHF.

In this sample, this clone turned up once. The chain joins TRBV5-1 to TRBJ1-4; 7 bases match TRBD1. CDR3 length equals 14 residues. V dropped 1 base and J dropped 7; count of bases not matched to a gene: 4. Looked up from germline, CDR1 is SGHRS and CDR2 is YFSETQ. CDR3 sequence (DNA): TGCGCCAGCAGCTTGACAGGGGAGGGTGAAAAACTGTTTTTT. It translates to CASSLTGEGEKLFF.

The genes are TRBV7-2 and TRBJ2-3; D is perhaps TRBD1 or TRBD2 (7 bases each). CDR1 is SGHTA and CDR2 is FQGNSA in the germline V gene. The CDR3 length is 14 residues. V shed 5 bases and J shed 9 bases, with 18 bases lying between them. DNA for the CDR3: TGTGCCAGCAGCCAGGGGGGAGGGAAAGTCACGCAGTATTTT. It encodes CASSQGGGKVTQYF. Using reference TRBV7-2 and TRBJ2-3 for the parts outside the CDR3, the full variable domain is GAGVSQSPSNKVTEKGKDVELRCDPISGHTALYWYRQSLGQGLEFLIYFQGNSAPDKSGLPSDRFSAERTGGSVSTLTIQRTQQEDSAVYLCASSQGGGKVTQYFGPGTRLTVL.

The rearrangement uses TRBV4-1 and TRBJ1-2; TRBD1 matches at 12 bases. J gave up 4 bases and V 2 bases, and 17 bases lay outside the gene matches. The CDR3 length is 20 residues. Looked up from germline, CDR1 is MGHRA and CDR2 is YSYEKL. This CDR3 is CASSQPRLRDRGRELYGYTF. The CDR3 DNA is TGCGCCAGCAGCCAACCCCGCCTCCGGGACAGGGGGCGCGAACTCTATGGCTACACCTTC.

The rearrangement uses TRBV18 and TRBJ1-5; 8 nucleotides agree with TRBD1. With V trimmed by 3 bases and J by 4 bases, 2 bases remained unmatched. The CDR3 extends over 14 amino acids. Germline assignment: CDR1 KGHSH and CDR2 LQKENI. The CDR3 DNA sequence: TGTGCCAGCTCACCTGGACAGGGTAATCAGCCCCAGCATTTT. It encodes CASSPGQGNQPQHF.

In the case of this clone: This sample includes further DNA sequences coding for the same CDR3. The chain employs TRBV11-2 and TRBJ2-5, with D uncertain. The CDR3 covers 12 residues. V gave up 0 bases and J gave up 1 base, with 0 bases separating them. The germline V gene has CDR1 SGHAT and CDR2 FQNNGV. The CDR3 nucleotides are TGTGCCAGCAGCTTAGACCAAGAGACCCAGTACTTC. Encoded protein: CASSLDQETQYF.

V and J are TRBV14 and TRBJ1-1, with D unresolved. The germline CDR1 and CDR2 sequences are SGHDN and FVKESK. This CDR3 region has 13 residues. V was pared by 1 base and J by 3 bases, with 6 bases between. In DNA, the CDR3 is TGTGCCAGCAGCCAAGTATTGTACACTGAAGCTTTCTTT. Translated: CASSQVLYTEAFF.

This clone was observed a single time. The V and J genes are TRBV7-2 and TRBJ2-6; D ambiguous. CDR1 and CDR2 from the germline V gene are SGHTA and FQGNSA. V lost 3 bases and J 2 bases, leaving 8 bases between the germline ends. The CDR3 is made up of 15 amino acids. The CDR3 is CASSFSATGANVLTF. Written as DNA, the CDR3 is TGTGCCAGCAGCTTTTCAGCGACTGGGGCCAACGTCCTGACTTTC.

CDR3 region: CASSPGGASTDTQYF. The CDR3 DNA follows: TGCGCCAGCAGCCCCGGGGGGGCTAGCACAGATACGCAGTATTTT. The V call is TRBV5-1, the J call TRBJ2-3, with 8 bases matching TRBD2. This CDR3 contains 15 residues. The V gene end was trimmed by 4 bases and the J gene end by 0 bases; junction bases not matched to a gene: 4. CDR1 and CDR2 (germline): SGHRS, YFSETQ.

CDR3 DNA: TGCGCCAGCAGCTTGGCGAGACAGGGTTACCAAGAGACCCAGTACTTC. It yields the protein CASSLARQGYQETQYF. The gene calls are TRBV5-1 and TRBJ2-5; TRBD1 matches at 7 bases. CDR1 and CDR2 (germline): SGHRS, YFSETQ. CDR3 size: 16 residues. V lost 0 bases and J lost 0; bases outside the gene matches: 5.

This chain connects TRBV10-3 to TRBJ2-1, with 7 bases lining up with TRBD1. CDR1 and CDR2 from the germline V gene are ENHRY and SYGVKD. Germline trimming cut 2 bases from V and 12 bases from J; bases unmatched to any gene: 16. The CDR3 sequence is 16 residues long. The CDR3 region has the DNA TGTGCCATCAGTGAGCCGTTCCGGGACAGAATAGGGGGGCAGTTCTTC. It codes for CAISEPFRDRIGGQFF.

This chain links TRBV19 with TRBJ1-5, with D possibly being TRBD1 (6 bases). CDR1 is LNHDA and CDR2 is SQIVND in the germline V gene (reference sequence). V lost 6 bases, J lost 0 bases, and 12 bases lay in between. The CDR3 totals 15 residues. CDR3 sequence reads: CASSTMTGSNQPQHF. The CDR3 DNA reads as TGTGCCAGTAGCACCATGACAGGTAGCAATCAGCCCCAGCATTTT.

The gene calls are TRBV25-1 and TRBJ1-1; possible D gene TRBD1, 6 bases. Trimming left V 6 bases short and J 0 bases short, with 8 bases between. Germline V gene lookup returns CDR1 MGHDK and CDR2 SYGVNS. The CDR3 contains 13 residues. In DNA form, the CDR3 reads TGTGCCAGCAGAAGGGACATGAACACTGAAGCTTTCTTT. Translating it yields CASRRDMNTEAFF.

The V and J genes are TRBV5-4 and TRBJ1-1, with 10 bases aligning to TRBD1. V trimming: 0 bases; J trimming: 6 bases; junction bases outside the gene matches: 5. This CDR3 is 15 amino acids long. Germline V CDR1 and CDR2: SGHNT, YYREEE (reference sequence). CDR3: CASSLGGTGVPEAFF. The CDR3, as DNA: TGTGCCAGCAGCTTGGGCGGGACAGGGGTTCCTGAAGCTTTCTTT.

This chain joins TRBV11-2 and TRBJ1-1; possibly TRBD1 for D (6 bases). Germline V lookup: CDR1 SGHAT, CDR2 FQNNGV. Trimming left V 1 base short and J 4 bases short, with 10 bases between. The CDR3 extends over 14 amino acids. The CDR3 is CASSLGQASTEAFF. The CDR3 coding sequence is TGTGCCAGCAGCTTAGGACAGGCGAGCACTGAAGCTTTCTTT.

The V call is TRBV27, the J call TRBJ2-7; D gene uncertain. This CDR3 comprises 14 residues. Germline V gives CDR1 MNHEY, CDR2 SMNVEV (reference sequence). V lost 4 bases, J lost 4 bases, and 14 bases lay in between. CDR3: CASSSHLARYEQYF. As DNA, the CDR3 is TGTGCCAGCAGTTCTCACCTGGCCCGGTACGAGCAGTACTTC.

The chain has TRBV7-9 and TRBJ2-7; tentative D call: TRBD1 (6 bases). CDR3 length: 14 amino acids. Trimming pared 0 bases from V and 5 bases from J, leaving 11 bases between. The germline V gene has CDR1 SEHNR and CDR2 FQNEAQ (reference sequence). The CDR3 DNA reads TGTGCCAGCAGCTTAGCGGGGGCTTTCCACGAGCAGTACTTC. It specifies CASSLAGAFHEQYF.

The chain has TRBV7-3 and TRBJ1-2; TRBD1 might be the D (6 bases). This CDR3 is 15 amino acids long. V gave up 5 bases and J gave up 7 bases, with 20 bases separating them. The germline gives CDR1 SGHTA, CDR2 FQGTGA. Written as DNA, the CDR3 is TGTGCCAGCAGCGGGCAACAGGGTGGCGTTTTTGGCTACACCTTC. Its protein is CASSGQQGGVFGYTF.

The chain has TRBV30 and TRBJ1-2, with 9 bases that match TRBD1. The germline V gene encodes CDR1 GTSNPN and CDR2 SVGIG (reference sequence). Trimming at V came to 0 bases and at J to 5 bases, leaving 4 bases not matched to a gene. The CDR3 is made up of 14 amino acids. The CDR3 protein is CAWSVTGGGYGYTF. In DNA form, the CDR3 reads TGTGCCTGGAGTGTAACAGGGGGCGGGTATGGCTACACCTTC.

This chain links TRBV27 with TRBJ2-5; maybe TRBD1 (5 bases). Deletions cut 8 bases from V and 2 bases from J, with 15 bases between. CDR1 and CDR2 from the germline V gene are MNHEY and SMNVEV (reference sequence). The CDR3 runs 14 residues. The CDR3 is CASRADSVQETQYF. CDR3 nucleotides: TGTGCCAGCCGGGCTGACAGCGTTCAAGAGACCCAGTACTTC.

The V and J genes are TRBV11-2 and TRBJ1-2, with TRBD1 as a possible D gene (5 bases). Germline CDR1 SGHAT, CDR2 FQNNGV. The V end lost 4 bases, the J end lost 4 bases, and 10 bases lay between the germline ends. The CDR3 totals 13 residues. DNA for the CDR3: TGTGCCAGCAGCTCTGGACACCTCTATGGCTACACCTTC. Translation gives CASSSGHLYGYTF.

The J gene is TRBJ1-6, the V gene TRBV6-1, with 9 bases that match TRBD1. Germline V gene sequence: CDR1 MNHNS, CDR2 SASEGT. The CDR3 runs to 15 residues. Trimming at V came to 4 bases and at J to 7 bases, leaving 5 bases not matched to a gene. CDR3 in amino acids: CASSVQGAVNSPLHF. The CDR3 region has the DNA TGTGCCAGCAGTGTACAGGGGGCGGTGAATTCACCCCTCCACTTT.

The CDR3 DNA is TGTGCCAGCAGCAGTTATAGCAGGTCCGGGGAGCTGTTTTTT. It yields the protein CASSSYSRSGELFF. The rearrangement links TRBV9 to TRBJ2-2; D not certain. There are 14 residues in the CDR3. Trimming left V 4 bases short and J 6 bases short, with 13 bases between. Germline CDR1 reads SGDLS; CDR2 reads YYNGEE.

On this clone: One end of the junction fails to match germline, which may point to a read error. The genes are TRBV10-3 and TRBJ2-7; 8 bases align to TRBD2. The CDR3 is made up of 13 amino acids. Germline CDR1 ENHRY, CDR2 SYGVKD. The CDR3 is CAISGDLAGNRRF. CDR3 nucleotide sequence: TGTGCCATCAGTGGAGACCTAGCGGGTAATCGTCGCTTC.

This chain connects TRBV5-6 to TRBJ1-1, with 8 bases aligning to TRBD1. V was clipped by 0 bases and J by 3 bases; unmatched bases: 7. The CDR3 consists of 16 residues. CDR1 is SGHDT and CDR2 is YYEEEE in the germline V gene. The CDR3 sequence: CASSLVGQGRDTEAFF. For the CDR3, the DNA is TGTGCCAGCAGCTTGGTAGGACAGGGACGAGACACTGAAGCTTTCTTT.